This T cell receptor (beta chain) emerged from a study of blood T cell repertoires in COVID-19. For the study at large: The analysed material was cDNA or gDNA that came from T cells, B-cell-depleted T cells, or PBMCs.

Sequencing used immunoSEQ multiplex PCR; TCRdb keeps in-frame clones, though not all of them. The sample lists 45,000 or so clones, over 75% occurring once. The V gene end was trimmed by 8 bases and the J gene end by 6 bases; junction bases not matched to a gene: 10. The CDR3 extends over 14 amino acids. Germline V gives CDR1 MNHEY, CDR2 SVGAGI. This chain links TRBV6-5 with TRBJ2-1; 7 nucleotides match TRBD1. The sequenced sample was peripheral blood. The clonotype was recovered from a human donor in a cohort sampled during active COVID-19. CDR3 in amino acids: CASYRGPTRNEQFF. CDR3 coding DNA: TGTGCCAGCTACAGGGGCCCCACCCGCAATGAGCAGTTCTTC.